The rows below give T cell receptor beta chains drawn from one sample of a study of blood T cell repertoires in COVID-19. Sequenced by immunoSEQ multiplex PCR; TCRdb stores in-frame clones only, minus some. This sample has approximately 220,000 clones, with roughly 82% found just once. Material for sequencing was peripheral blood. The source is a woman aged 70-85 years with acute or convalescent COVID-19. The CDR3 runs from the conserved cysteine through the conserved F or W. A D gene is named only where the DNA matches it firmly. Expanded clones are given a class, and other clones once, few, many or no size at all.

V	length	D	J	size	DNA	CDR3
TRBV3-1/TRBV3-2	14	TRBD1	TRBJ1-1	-	TGTGCCAGCAGCCTACTTGGGACAGGGACTGAAGCTTTCTTT	CASSLLGTGTEAFF
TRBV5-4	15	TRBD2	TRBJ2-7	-	TGTGCCAGCAGCCCGTGGGGGGGGTCATCCTACGAGCAGTACTTC	CASSPWGGSSYEQYF
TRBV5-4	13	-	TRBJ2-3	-	TGTGCCAGCAGGTTTTATAGCACAGATACGCAGTATTTT	CASRFYSTDTQYF
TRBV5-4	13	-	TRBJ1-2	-	TGTGCCAGCAGCTTGGTCGGGGTTGGCGGCTACACCTTC	CASSLVGVGGYTF
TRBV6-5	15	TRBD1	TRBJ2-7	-	TGTGCCAGCAGTTTACAGGGGTCCAGCTCCTACGAGCAGTACTTC	CASSLQGSSSYEQYF
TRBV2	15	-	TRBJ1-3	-	TGTGCCAGCAGTGTCTACGCTTACTCTGGAAACACCATATATTTT	CASSVYAYSGNTIYF
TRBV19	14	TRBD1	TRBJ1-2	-	TGTGCCAGTAGTGGCCGGGACAGGGTCGTTAGCTACACCTTC	CASSGRDRVVSYTF
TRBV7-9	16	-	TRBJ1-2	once	TGTGCCAGCAGCTTAGCACAGGGTTGGGCTAACTATGGCTACACCTTC	CASSLAQGWANYGYTF
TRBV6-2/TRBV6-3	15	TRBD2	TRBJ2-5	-	TGTGCCAGCAGTTACCCGGGACTAGCGGGCGAGACCCAGTACTTC	CASSYPGLAGETQYF
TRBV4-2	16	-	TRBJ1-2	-	TGTGCCAGCAGCCCGGCCTTGGCAGGGGATAACTATGGCTACACCTTC	CASSPALAGDNYGYTF
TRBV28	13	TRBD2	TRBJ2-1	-	TGTAGGTGCGGGGGTCGTTCCTACAATGAGCAGTTCTTC	CRCGGRSYNEQFF